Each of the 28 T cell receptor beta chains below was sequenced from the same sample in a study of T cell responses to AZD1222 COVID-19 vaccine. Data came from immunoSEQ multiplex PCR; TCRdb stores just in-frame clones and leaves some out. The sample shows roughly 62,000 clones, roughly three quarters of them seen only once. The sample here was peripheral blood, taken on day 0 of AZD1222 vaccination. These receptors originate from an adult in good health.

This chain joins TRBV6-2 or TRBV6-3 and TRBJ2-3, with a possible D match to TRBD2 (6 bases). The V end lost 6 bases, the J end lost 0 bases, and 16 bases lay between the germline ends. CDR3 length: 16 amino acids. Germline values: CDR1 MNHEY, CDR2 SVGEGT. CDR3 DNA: TGTGCCAGCAGCCCCAGGCGGGGCTCTAGCACAGATACGCAGTATTTT. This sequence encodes CASSPRRGSSTDTQYF.

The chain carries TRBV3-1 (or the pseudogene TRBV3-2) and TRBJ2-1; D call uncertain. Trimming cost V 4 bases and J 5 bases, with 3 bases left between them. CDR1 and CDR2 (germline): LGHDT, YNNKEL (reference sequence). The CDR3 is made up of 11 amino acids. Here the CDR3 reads CASSLNNEQFF. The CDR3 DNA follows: TGTGCCAGCAGCCTCAACAATGAGCAGTTCTTC.

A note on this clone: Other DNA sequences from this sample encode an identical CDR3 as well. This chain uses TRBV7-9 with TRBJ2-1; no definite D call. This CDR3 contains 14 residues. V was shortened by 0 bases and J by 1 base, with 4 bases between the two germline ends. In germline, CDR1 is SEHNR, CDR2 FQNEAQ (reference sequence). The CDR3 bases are TGTGCCAGCAGCTTAGCGGGATCCTACAATGAGCAGTTCTTC. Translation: CASSLAGSYNEQFF.

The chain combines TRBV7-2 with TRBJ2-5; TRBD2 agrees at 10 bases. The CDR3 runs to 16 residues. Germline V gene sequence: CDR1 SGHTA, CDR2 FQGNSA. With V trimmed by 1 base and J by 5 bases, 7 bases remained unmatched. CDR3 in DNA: TGTGCCAGCAGCTTAGAATTAGCGGGGGGCCGGGAGACCCAGTACTTC. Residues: CASSLELAGGRETQYF.

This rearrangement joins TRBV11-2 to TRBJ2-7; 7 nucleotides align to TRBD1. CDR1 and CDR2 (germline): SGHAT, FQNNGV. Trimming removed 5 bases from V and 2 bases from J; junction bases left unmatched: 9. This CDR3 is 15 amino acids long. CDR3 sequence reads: CASSPNRGRAYEQYF. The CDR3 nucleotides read TGTGCCAGCAGCCCTAACAGGGGTAGGGCCTACGAGCAGTACTTC.

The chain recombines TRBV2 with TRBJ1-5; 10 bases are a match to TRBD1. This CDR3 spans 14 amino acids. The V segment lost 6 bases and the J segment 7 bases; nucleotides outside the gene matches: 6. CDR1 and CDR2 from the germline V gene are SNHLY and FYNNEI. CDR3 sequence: CASRGTGERQPQHF. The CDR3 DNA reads TGTGCCAGCAGGGGGACAGGGGAAAGGCAGCCCCAGCATTTT.

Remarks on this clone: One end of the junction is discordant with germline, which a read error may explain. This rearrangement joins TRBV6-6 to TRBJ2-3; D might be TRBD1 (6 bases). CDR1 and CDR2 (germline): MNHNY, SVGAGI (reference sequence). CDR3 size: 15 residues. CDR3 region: CASSSDTVMTGTQYF. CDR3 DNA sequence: TGTGCCAGCAGTTCCGACACGGTGATGACAGGTACGCAGTATTTT.

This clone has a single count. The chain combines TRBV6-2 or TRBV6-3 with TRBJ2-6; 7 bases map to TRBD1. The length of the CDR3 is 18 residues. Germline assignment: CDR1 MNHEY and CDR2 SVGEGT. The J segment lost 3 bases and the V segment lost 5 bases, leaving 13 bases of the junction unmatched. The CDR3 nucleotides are TGTGCCAGCAGTCCCCTGAGAAGGGGGCTGGGTGGGGCCAACGTCCTGACTTTC. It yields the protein CASSPLRRGLGGANVLTF.

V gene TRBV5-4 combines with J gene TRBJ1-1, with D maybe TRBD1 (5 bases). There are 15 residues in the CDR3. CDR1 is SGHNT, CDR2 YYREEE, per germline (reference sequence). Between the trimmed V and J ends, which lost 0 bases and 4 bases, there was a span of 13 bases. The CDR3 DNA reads TGTGCCAGCAGCTTGGGGGGGTACGGCACCACTGAAGCTTTCTTT. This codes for CASSLGGYGTTEAFF.

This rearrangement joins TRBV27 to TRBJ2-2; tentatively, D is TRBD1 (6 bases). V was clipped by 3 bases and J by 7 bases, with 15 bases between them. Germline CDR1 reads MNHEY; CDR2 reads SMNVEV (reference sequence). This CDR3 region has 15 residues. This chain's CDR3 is CASSFQDSRHGELFF. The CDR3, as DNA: TGTGCCAGCAGTTTTCAGGACAGTAGGCACGGGGAGCTGTTTTTT.

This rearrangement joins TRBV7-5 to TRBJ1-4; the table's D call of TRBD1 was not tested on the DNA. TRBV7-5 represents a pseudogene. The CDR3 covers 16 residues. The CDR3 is CARSCPQGMANEKLFF. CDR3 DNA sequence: TGTGCCAGAAGCTGTCCCCAGGGGATGGCTAATGAAAAACTGTTTTTT.

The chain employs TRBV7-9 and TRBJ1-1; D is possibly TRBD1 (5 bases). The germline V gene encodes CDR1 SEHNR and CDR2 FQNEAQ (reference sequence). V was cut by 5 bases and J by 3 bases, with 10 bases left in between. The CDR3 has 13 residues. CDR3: CASSSQGDTEAFF. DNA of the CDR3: TGTGCCAGCAGCAGTCAGGGAGACACTGAAGCTTTCTTT.

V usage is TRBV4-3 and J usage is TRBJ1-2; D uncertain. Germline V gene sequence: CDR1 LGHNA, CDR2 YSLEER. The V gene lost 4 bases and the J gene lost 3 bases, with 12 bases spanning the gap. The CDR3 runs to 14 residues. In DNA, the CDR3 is TGCGCCAGCAGCCCAGGTGGAGGATACTATGGCTACACCTTC. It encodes CASSPGGGYYGYTF.

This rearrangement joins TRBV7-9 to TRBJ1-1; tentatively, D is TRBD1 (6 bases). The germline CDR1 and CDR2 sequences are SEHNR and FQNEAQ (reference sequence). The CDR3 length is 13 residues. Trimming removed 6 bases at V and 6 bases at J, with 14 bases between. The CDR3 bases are TGTGCCAGCAGTCTCCGGGGGGCGGCTGAAGCTTTCTTT. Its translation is CASSLRGAAEAFF. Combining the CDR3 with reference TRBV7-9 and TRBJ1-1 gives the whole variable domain DTGVSQNPRHKITKRGQNVTFRCDPISEHNRLYWYRQTLGQGPEFLTYFQNEAQLEKSRLLSDRFSAERPKGSFSTLEIQRTEQGDSAMYLCASSLRGAAEAFFGQGTRLTVV.

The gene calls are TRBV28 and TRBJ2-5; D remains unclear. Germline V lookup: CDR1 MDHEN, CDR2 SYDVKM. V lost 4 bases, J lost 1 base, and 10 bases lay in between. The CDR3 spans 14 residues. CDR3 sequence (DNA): TGTGCCAGCAGTTCCGGTGGCCCCCAAGAGACCCAGTACTTC. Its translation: CASSSGGPQETQYF.

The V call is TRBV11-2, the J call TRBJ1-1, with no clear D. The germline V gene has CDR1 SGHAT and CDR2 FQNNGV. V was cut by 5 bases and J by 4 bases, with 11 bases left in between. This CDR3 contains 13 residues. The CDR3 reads CASSQVGSTEAFF. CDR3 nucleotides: TGTGCCAGCAGCCAAGTTGGGAGCACTGAAGCTTTCTTT.

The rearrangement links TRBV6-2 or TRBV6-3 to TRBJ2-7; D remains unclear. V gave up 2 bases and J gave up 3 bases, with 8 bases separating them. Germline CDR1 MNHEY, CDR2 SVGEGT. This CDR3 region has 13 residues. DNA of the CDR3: TGTGCCAGCAGTTACGGCAGCGACTACGAGCAGTACTTC. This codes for CASSYGSDYEQYF.

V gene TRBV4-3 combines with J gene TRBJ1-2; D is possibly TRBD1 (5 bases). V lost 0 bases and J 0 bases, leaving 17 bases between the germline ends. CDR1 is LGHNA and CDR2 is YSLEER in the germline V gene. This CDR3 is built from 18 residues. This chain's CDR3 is CASSQESSVGRANYGYTF. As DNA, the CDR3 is TGCGCCAGCAGCCAAGAAAGCTCAGTGGGCAGGGCTAACTATGGCTACACCTTC.

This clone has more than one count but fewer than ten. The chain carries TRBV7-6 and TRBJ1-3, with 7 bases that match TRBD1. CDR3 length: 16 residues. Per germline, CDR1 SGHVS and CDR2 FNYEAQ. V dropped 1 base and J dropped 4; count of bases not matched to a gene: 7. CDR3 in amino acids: CASSLEVTGTGNTIYF. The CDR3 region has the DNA TGTGCCAGCAGCTTAGAAGTGACAGGGACCGGAAACACCATATATTTT.

The CDR3 DNA sequence: TGTGCCAGCAGACAGACAGGGGAGACGGGCTACACCTTC. Its protein product is CASRQTGETGYTF. This chain uses TRBV6-5 with TRBJ1-2; 8 bases map to TRBD1. V dropped 6 bases and J dropped 8; count of bases not matched to a gene: 8. Per germline, CDR1 MNHEY and CDR2 SVGAGI. CDR3 length: 13 residues.

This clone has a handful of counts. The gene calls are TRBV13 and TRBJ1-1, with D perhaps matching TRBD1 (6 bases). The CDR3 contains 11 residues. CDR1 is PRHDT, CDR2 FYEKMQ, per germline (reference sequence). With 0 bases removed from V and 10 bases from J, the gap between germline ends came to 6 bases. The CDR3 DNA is TGTGCCAGCAGCTTAGGAGGGGGAGCTTTCTTT. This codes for CASSLGGGAFF.

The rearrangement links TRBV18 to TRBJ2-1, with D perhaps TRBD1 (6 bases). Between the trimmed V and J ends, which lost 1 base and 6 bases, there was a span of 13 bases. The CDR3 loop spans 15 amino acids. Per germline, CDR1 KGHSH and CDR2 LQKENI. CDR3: CASSPQGVAGNEQFF. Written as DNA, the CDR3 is TGTGCCAGCTCACCACAGGGGGTGGCGGGCAATGAGCAGTTCTTC.

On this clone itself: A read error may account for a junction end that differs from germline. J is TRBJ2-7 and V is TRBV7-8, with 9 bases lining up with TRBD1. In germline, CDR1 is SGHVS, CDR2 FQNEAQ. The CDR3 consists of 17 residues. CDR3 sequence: CASSIAWDRAPSYEQYF. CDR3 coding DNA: TGTGCCAGCAGCATAGCCTGGGACAGGGCTCCTTCCTACGAGCAGTACTTC.

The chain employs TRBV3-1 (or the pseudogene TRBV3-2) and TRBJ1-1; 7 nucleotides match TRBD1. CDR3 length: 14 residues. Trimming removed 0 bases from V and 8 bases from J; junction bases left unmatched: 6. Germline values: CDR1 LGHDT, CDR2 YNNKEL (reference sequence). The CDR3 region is CASSQEEGGTEAFF. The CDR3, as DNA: TGTGCCAGCAGCCAAGAGGAAGGGGGCACGGAAGCTTTCTTT.

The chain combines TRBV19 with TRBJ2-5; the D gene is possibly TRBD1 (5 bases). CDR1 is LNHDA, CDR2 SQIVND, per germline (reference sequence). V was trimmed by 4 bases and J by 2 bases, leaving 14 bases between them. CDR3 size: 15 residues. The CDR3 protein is CASSNGPWTQETQYF. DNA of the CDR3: TGTGCCAGTAGTAATGGCCCCTGGACACAAGAGACCCAGTACTTC.

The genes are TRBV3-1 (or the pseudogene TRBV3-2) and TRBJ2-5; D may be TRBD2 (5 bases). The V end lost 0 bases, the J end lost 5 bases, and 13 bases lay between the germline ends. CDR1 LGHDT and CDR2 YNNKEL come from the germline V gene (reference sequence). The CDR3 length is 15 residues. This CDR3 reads CASSQEDPGWETQYF. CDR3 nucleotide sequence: TGTGCCAGCAGCCAAGAAGATCCGGGGTGGGAGACCCAGTACTTC.

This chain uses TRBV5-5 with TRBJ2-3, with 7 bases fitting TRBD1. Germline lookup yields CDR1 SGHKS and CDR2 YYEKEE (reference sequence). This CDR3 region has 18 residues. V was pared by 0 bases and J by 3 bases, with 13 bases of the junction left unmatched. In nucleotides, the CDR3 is TGTGCCAGCAGCTTGGCCTTCCGGGACAGCGTCTGGACAGATACGCAGTATTTT. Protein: CASSLAFRDSVWTDTQYF.

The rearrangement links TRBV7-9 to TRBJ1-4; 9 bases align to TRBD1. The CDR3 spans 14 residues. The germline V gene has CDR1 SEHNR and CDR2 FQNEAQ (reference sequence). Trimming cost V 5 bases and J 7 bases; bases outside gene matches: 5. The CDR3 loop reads CASSHRGLGEKLFF. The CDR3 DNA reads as TGTGCCAGCAGCCACAGGGGGCTTGGTGAAAAACTGTTTTTT.